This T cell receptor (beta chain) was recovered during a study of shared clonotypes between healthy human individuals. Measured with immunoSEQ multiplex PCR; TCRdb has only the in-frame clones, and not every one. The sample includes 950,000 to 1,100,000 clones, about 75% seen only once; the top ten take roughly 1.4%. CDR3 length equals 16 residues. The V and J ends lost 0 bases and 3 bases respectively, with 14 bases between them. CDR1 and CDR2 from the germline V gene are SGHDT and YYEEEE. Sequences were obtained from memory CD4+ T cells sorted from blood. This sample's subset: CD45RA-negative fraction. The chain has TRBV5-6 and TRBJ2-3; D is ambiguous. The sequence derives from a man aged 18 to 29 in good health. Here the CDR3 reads CASSLGPRFWTDTQYF. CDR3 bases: TGTGCCAGCAGCTTGGGACCTAGATTCTGGACAGATACGCAGTATTTT.